This T cell receptor beta chain stems from a study of T-cell reconstitution after alpha-beta-depleted transplantation in children. This clonotype appeared once. As yet, its antigen is unknown. Unique molecular identifiers were incorporated when the TCRbeta library was constructed. TCRdb reprocessed the PCR reads via MiXCR and lists one record per CDR3 protein. In the table there are about 980,000 distinct CDR3 sequences, about 30% of which are singletons. V gave up 6 bases and J gave up 1 base, with 14 bases separating them. This CDR3 is built from 15 residues. The germline V gene has CDR1 SGHTA and CDR2 FQGNSA. Overall study results and limits: Most T-cell counts and diversity one year after the transplant came from T cells that were newly produced. There were reportedly several hundred expanded graft clones from which alpha-beta T cells came about two months after transplant. TCRbeta diversity was high at day 60 in some patients (a result of surviving recipient T cells and thymic progenitors).

The material sequenced was PBMCs, mostly from graft donor cells, taken 360 days after TCRalphabeta/CD19-depleted stem cell transplant. The chain is built from TRBV7-2 and TRBJ2-3, with D perhaps being TRBD1 or TRBD2 (5 bases each). This clonotype was obtained from a boy in the first two years of life who had a stem cell transplant for SCID, so the T cells may come from the graft donor. The CDR3 loop reads CASRRPGRGTDTQYF. Here the CDR3 DNA reads TGTGCCAGCAGGAGACCGGGGCGTGGCACAGATACGCAGTATTTT. Filled out from reference TRBV7-2 and TRBJ2-3, the complete variable domain reads GAGVSQSPSNKVTEKGKDVELRCDPISGHTALYWYRQSLGQGLEFLIYFQGNSAPDKSGLPSDRFSAERTGGSVSTLTIQRTQQEDSAVYLCASRRPGRGTDTQYFGPGTRLTVL.